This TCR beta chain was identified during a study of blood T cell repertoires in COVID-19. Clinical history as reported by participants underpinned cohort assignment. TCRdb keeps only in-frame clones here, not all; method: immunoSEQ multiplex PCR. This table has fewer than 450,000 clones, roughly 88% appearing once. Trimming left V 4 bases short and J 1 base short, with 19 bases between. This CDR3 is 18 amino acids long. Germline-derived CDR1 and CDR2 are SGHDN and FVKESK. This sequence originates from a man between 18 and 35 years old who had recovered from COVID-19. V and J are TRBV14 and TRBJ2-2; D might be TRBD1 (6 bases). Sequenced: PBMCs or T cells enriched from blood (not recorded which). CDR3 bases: TGTGCCAGCAGCCCCTTAGGACAGACCTTGAAGAACACCGGGGAGCTGTTTTTT. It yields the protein CASSPLGQTLKNTGELFF.